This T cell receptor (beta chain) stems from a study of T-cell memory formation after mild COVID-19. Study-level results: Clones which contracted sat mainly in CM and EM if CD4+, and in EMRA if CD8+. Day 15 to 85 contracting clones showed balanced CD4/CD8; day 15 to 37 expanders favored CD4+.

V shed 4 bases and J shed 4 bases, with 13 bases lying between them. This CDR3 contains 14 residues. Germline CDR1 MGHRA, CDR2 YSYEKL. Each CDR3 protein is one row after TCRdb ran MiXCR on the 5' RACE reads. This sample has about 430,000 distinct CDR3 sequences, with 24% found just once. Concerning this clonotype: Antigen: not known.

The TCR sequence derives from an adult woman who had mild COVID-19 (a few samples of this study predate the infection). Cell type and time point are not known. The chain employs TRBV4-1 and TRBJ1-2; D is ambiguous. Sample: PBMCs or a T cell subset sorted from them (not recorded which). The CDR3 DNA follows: TGCGCCAGCAGCCTCCAGGCCGACCTCTATGGCTACACCTTC. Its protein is CASSLQADLYGYTF.